This paragraph covers one T cell receptor beta chain sequence. The antigen is undetermined. V lost 4 bases and J lost 4; bases outside the gene matches: 12. The CDR3 has 16 residues. Germline assignment: CDR1 SGDLS and CDR2 YYNGEE. This record belongs to a study of cytomegalovirus exposure and HLA in healthy donors. Study details: Genetic ancestry analysis placed about 80% of the 300 to 500 donors that were genotyped in the Caucasian-associated cluster. Findings and caveats of the study: TCR beta chains numbering 150 to 200 were designated cytomegalovirus-associated. Several top significant clusters appeared, in a later analysis, to be linked to common viral pathogens. The study reported that TCR beta sequences accurately predicted HLA-A and HLA-B alleles in most subjects.

Use of 60 Vbeta and 13 Jbeta primers characterized the PCR. The assay was immunoSEQ multiplex PCR, and TCRdb's table has in-frame clones only and misses some. The sample has 130,000 to 150,000 clones, less than 85% seen once. This chain links TRBV9 with TRBJ2-7, with 9 positions matching TRBD2. This clonotype was sampled from a man aged 40-50 years in good health and CMV-seropositive. The specimen sequenced was PBMCs. The CDR3 nucleotides read TGTGCCAGCAGCTTGGCGGGAGGGCCGTCGGGGTACGAGCAGTACTTC. This codes for CASSLAGGPSGYEQYF.